A single sample is the source of the 27 T cell receptor beta chains below, sequenced in a study of T cells in localized non-small cell lung cancer. Measured with immunoSEQ multiplex PCR; TCRdb has only the in-frame clones, and not every one. This table has fewer than 2,000 clones, 25% to 30% appearing once. The sample consisted of normal lung tissue next to the tumor, taken before any cancer treatment. The receptors here all came from a man between 40 and 69 years old with stage III squamous cell lung carcinoma.

The rearrangement links TRBV9 to TRBJ2-5; D is perhaps TRBD1 or TRBD2 (5 bases each). Germline CDR1 SGDLS, CDR2 YYNGEE. The CDR3 totals 14 residues. V lost 3 bases and J 5 bases, leaving 14 bases between the germline ends. CDR3 amino acids: CASSGGDPVETQYF. In DNA form, the CDR3 reads TGTGCCAGCAGCGGTGGGGACCCGGTTGAGACCCAGTACTTC.

By share of the sample, this clone is medium-sized. The rearrangement joins TRBV11-3 to TRBJ2-5; D ambiguous. Germline CDR1 SGHNT, CDR2 YENEEA. The CDR3 has 17 amino acids. Trimming left V 2 bases short and J 1 base short, with 17 bases between. CDR3 sequence: CASSLTAKGFSQETQYF. CDR3 nucleotides: TGTGCCAGCAGCTTAACGGCGAAAGGATTTTCCCAAGAGACCCAGTACTTC.

This clone was observed a few times. V gene TRBV11-3 combines with J gene TRBJ2-1; D is undetermined. CDR1 SGHNT and CDR2 YENEEA come from the germline V gene. The germline V and J ends were trimmed by 1 base and 6 bases, with 10 bases remaining between them. This CDR3 contains 14 residues. The chain's CDR3 is CASSLGVGFNEQFF. Written as DNA, the CDR3 is TGTGCCAGCAGCTTAGGAGTAGGATTCAATGAGCAGTTCTTC.

CDR3 bases: TGTGCCAGCAGCGTAGAAGGGGGCGCGGTCGGTTCACCCCTCCACTTT. Amino acid sequence: CASSVEGGAVGSPLHF. V gene TRBV9 combines with J gene TRBJ1-6, with 7 bases aligning to TRBD1. The trim removed 0 bases at V and 9 bases at J, leaving 9 bases unmatched. This CDR3 contains 16 residues. The germline gives CDR1 SGDLS, CDR2 YYNGEE.

This clone came up a few times. This rearrangement joins TRBV29-1 to TRBJ2-7; weak D call: TRBD1 (6 bases). Germline CDR1 SQVTM, CDR2 ANQGSEA. V was cut by 4 bases and J by 0 bases, with 10 bases left in between. The CDR3 spans 13 residues. The CDR3 loop reads CSVAPGHSYEQYF. DNA for the CDR3: TGCAGCGTTGCCCCGGGACACTCCTACGAGCAGTACTTC.

This clone was picked up a small number of times. J is TRBJ1-6 and V is TRBV11-3, with no clear D. V was shortened by 0 bases and J by 7 bases, with 7 bases between the two germline ends. The germline V gene has CDR1 SGHNT and CDR2 YENEEA. The CDR3 covers 14 residues. The CDR3 DNA follows: TGTGCCAGCAGCTTAGAAGCGGTAAATTCACCCCTCCACTTT. Its protein is CASSLEAVNSPLHF.

This clone was detected only once. The genes are TRBV19 and TRBJ1-1; D is unclear. The CDR3 spans 12 residues. The germline gives CDR1 LNHDA, CDR2 SQIVND (reference sequence). Trimming took off 3 bases at V and 3 bases at J, with 5 bases between the two ends. The CDR3 is CASSIWDTEAFF. In DNA, the CDR3 is TGTGCCAGTAGTATTTGGGACACTGAAGCTTTCTTT.

The chain links TRBV9 to TRBJ2-3; 9 bases align to TRBD1. V was clipped by 3 bases and J by 4 bases; unmatched bases: 6. The CDR3 extends over 15 amino acids. Germline V gene sequence: CDR1 SGDLS, CDR2 YYNGEE. The CDR3 region is CASSADRGRADTQYF. Here the CDR3 DNA reads TGTGCCAGCAGCGCGGACAGGGGAAGAGCAGATACGCAGTATTTT.

This chain links TRBV11-3 with TRBJ1-4, with 7 bases aligning to TRBD1. The CDR3 totals 18 residues. The V gene end was trimmed by 1 base and the J gene end by 4 bases; junction bases not matched to a gene: 12. Germline V gives CDR1 SGHNT, CDR2 YENEEA. The CDR3 sequence is CASSLGRLEGASNEKLFF. For the CDR3, the DNA is TGTGCCAGCAGCTTAGGACGCCTAGAGGGGGCAAGTAATGAAAAACTGTTTTTT. The entire variable domain, with the rest obtained from reference TRBV11-3 and TRBJ1-4, is as follows: EAGVVQSPRYKIIEKKQPVAFWCNPISGHNTLYWYLQNLGQGPELLIRYENEEAVDDSQLPKDRFSAERLKGVDSTLKIQPAELGDSAVYLCASSLGRLEGASNEKLFFGSGTQLSVL.

This clone was recorded a few times. The chain joins TRBV6-8 to TRBJ1-1, with 7 bases lining up with TRBD1. Germline trimming cut 6 bases from V and 4 bases from J; bases unmatched to any gene: 5. The CDR3 has 13 amino acids. Germline V CDR1 and CDR2: MNHGY, SAAAGT. CDR3 in amino acids: CASRQGGITEAFF. In DNA form, the CDR3 reads TGTGCCAGCAGGCAGGGGGGCATCACTGAAGCTTTCTTT.

The chain's CDR3 is CALTPGGDSNTIYF. The CDR3 nucleotides read TGTGCCCTGACCCCAGGGGGCGATAGCAACACCATATATTTT. The chain combines TRBV6-8 with TRBJ1-3, with 8 positions matching TRBD1. Germline CDR1 and CDR2: MNHGY and SAAAGT. Trimming removed 11 bases from V and 7 bases from J; junction bases left unmatched: 13. The CDR3 has 14 amino acids.

Judged by abundance, this clone is medium-sized. This sequence joins TRBV11-3 and TRBJ2-1; 12 nucleotides align to TRBD1. Germline V gene data show CDR1 as SGHNT and CDR2 as YENEEA. CDR3 length equals 16 residues. The V gene end was trimmed by 0 bases and the J gene end by 8 bases; junction bases not matched to a gene: 5. CDR3 protein: CASSLERDRGLDEQFF. CDR3 sequence (DNA): TGTGCCAGCAGCTTAGAACGGGACAGGGGGCTCGATGAGCAGTTCTTC.

In its sample, this clone ranks as medium-sized. This chain joins TRBV11-3 and TRBJ2-7, with no clear D. V gave up 4 bases and J gave up 2 bases, with 15 bases separating them. The germline CDR1 and CDR2 sequences are SGHNT and YENEEA. This CDR3 is 15 amino acids long. The CDR3 here is CASSSLSDGAYEQYF. For the CDR3, the DNA is TGTGCCAGCAGCTCCCTATCCGACGGCGCCTACGAGCAGTACTTC.

The rearrangement uses TRBV14 and TRBJ2-3; TRBD2 aligns across 9 bases. Per germline, CDR1 SGHDN and CDR2 FVKESK. The V and J ends lost 4 bases and 2 bases, in that order; junction bases with no gene match: 7. The CDR3 is 16 amino acids. As DNA, the CDR3 is TGTGCCAGCAGCCTAAAGCGGGGGGCGTACACAGATACGCAGTATTTT. Amino acids: CASSLKRGAYTDTQYF.

This sequence joins TRBV6-8 and TRBJ1-2; tentatively, D is TRBD1 (6 bases). Germline V gene lookup returns CDR1 MNHGY and CDR2 SAAAGT. There are 12 residues in the CDR3. V lost 7 bases and J lost 2, with 8 bases in between. CDR3 sequence reads: CASIGGNYGYTF. CDR3 DNA sequence: TGTGCCAGCATAGGGGGGAACTATGGCTACACCTTC.

The V gene is TRBV9, the J gene TRBJ1-4; tentatively, D is TRBD1 (5 bases). V shed 4 bases and J shed 8 bases, with 15 bases lying between them. CDR1 is SGDLS, CDR2 YYNGEE, per germline. The CDR3 is 14 amino acids. CDR3 sequence reads: CASSLRDAREKLFF. CDR3 nucleotide sequence: TGTGCCAGCAGCTTACGGGACGCCCGAGAAAAACTGTTTTTT.

This clone is a singleton in its sample. V gene TRBV30 combines with J gene TRBJ1-2; D is possibly TRBD1 (5 bases). CDR3 length: 12 amino acids. Germline V CDR1 and CDR2: GTSNPN, SVGIG (reference sequence). Trimming took off 5 bases at V and 7 bases at J, with 14 bases between the two ends. CDR3 residues: CAWENHGGGYTF. The CDR3 DNA follows: TGTGCCTGGGAAAATCACGGGGGTGGCTACACCTTC.

In this sample, this clone turned up a few times. V is TRBV11-3 and J is TRBJ2-1; 9 bases map to TRBD1. Germline V gene sequence: CDR1 SGHNT, CDR2 YENEEA. V gave up 3 bases and J gave up 8 bases; unmatched junction bases: 8. There are 15 residues in the CDR3. The CDR3 loop reads CASSFGTGIGYEQFF. CDR3 nucleotide sequence: TGTGCCAGCAGCTTCGGGACAGGGATTGGCTATGAGCAGTTCTTC.

V and J are TRBV18 and TRBJ1-1; no clear D. The CDR3 runs to 16 residues. Germline V gives CDR1 KGHSH, CDR2 LQKENI. Trimming left V 6 bases short and J 1 base short, with 18 bases between. The CDR3: CASSPPSRGGNTEAFF. CDR3 in DNA: TGTGCCAGCTCCCCCCCGAGCCGGGGTGGGAACACTGAAGCTTTCTTT.

The genes are TRBV25-1 and TRBJ2-7, with D uncertain. Trimming stripped 0 bases from V and 1 base from J, with 7 bases between. The CDR3 is 14 residues long. The germline gives CDR1 MGHDK, CDR2 SYGVNS. CDR3 sequence reads: CASSEYGDSYEQYF. The CDR3 DNA sequence: TGTGCCAGCAGTGAATATGGGGATTCCTACGAGCAGTACTTC.

This chain links TRBV5-1 with TRBJ2-1; D might be TRBD1 (6 bases). The germline V gene has CDR1 SGHRS and CDR2 YFSETQ. The CDR3 totals 14 residues. V was shortened by 4 bases and J by 3 bases, with 11 bases between the two germline ends. Here the CDR3 reads CASSLEGGYNEQFF. The CDR3 DNA reads TGCGCCAGCAGCCTGGAAGGGGGCTACAATGAGCAGTTCTTC. Variable domain in full (rest from reference TRBV5-1 and TRBJ2-1): KAGVTQTPRYLIKTRGQQVTLSCSPISGHRSVSWYQQTPGQGLQFLFEYFSETQRNKGNFPGRFSGRQFSNSRSEMNVSTLELGDSALYLCASSLEGGYNEQFFGPGTRLTVL.

The chain combines TRBV19 with TRBJ2-4; D might be TRBD2 (6 bases). V lost 3 bases to trimming and J lost 7 bases, with 13 bases between them. The CDR3 loop spans 14 amino acids. The germline V gene encodes CDR1 LNHDA and CDR2 SQIVND (reference sequence). DNA for the CDR3: TGTGCCAGTAGTATTATAATGGGGGGTAACATTCAGTACTTC. Amino acids: CASSIIMGGNIQYF.

This clone is medium-sized. V usage is TRBV9 and J usage is TRBJ1-2; 8 nucleotides match TRBD1. The CDR3 contains 14 residues. Germline values: CDR1 SGDLS, CDR2 YYNGEE. The V segment lost 3 bases and the J segment 3 bases; nucleotides outside the gene matches: 4. CDR3 bases: TGTGCCAGCAGCGCCCGACAGGGGTACTATGGCTACACCTTC. Its translation: CASSARQGYYGYTF. The complete variable domain, with remaining parts taken from reference TRBV9 and TRBJ1-2, reads DSGVTQTPKHLITATGQRVTLRCSPRSGDLSVYWYQQSLDQGLQFLIQYYNGEERAKGNILERFSAQQFPDLHSELNLSSLELGDSALYFCASSARQGYYGYTFGSGTRLTVV.

The V call is TRBV6-8, the J call TRBJ1-2; possibly TRBD1 for D (6 bases). The CDR3 has 13 amino acids. Looked up from germline, CDR1 is MNHGY and CDR2 is SAAAGT. V was shortened by 7 bases and J by 4 bases, with 13 bases between the two germline ends. CDR3 nucleotide sequence: TGTGCCAGCACCAGGACAGAGTCCTATGGCTACACCTTC. Protein product: CASTRTESYGYTF.

J is TRBJ2-5 and V is TRBV30; possible D gene TRBD1, 6 bases. V lost 3 bases to trimming and J lost 5 bases, with 16 bases between them. Germline values: CDR1 GTSNPN, CDR2 SVGIG (reference sequence). The CDR3 is 14 amino acids. Written as DNA, the CDR3 is TGTGCCTGGAGAGGGATGACAGGAATTGAGACCCAGTACTTC. Translation gives CAWRGMTGIETQYF.

V usage is TRBV6-8 and J usage is TRBJ2-7; the D gene is possibly TRBD2 (6 bases). The germline V and J ends were trimmed by 4 bases and 3 bases, with 10 bases remaining between them. Looked up from germline, CDR1 is MNHGY and CDR2 is SAAAGT. CDR3 length: 13 amino acids. Here the CDR3 DNA reads TGTGCCAGCAGTTGGGACTCCCACTACGAGCAGTACTTC. It specifies CASSWDSHYEQYF.

V is TRBV30 and J is TRBJ1-1, with D possibly matching TRBD1 (5 bases). Germline lookup yields CDR1 GTSNPN and CDR2 SVGIG (reference sequence). V lost 4 bases, J lost 4 bases, and 13 bases lay in between. The CDR3 has 13 amino acids. The CDR3 region has the DNA TGTGCCTGGACCGAAGGTCAGGGCACTGAAGCTTTCTTT. It encodes CAWTEGQGTEAFF.